The 10 T cell receptor beta chains below come from one sample, sequenced in a study of graft-versus-host responses after intestinal transplantation. Investigators treated the graft tissue so that it released intraepithelial and lamina propria lymphocytes. Repertoires were generated with immunoSEQ multiplex PCR, while TCRdb's copy carries only in-frame clones and drops some. Here the sample spans about 37,000 clones, about nine tenths being singletons. Material: ileum tissue, obtained roughly 200 days after intestinal transplant. Receptors originate from a human patient who received an intestinal transplant, so some T cells may come from the graft donor.

This clone was recorded once. The chain carries TRBV5-1 and TRBJ1-1, with 8 bases fitting TRBD1. Germline values: CDR1 SGHRS, CDR2 YFSETQ. The CDR3 is made up of 15 amino acids. The ends lost 4 bases at V and 8 bases at J; junction bases unmatched: 13. The CDR3 region has the DNA TGCGCCAGCAGCCCTAGGGCAGGGGGCGAAGCCGAAGCTTTCTTT. Protein sequence: CASSPRAGGEAEAFF.

The chain joins TRBV5-1 to TRBJ2-7; TRBD2 is a possible D gene (6 bases). Trimming cost V 4 bases and J 1 base, with 15 bases left between them. The CDR3 totals 15 residues. Looked up from germline, CDR1 is SGHRS and CDR2 is YFSETQ. CDR3 residues: CASSPGGGTSYEQYF. In DNA form, the CDR3 reads TGCGCCAGCAGCCCCGGTGGCGGGACGTCCTACGAGCAGTACTTC.

The chain joins TRBV5-5 to TRBJ1-4, with TRBD1 identical over 8 bases. CDR1 and CDR2 from the germline V gene are SGHKS and YYEKEE (reference sequence). V shed 1 base, J shed 7 bases, and the junction held 3 bases outside the gene matches. CDR3 size: 14 residues. This CDR3 reads CASSLTGGIEKLFF. The CDR3, as DNA: TGTGCCAGCAGCTTGACAGGGGGGATTGAAAAACTGTTTTTT.

This clone has just one count. This chain connects TRBV5-6 to TRBJ2-7; D is perhaps TRBD2 (6 bases). TRBJ2-5 explains the end of the DNA better; the J call may be wrong. This CDR3 spans 14 amino acids. Germline assignment: CDR1 SGHDT and CDR2 YYEEEE. CDR3: CASSLGTTKETQYF. In DNA, the CDR3 is TGTGCCAGCAGCTTGGGGACTACAAAAGAGACCCAGTACTTC.

This CDR3 reads CAWSGGGGTQYF. As DNA, the CDR3 is TGTGCCTGGAGTGGGGGGGGCGGTACGCAGTATTTT. J is TRBJ2-3 and V is TRBV30, with D possibly matching TRBD2 (7 bases). V was shortened by 1 base and J by 8 bases, with 10 bases between the two germline ends. The CDR3 contains 12 residues. The germline gives CDR1 GTSNPN, CDR2 SVGIG (reference sequence).

The chain joins TRBV5-4 to TRBJ2-1, with TRBD2 identical over 7 bases. The V segment lost 4 bases and the J segment 2 bases; nucleotides outside the gene matches: 3. The germline CDR1 and CDR2 sequences are SGHNT and YYREEE (reference sequence). The CDR3 runs to 14 residues. CDR3 sequence: CASSVLAAYNEQFF. The CDR3 bases are TGTGCCAGCAGCGTTCTAGCGGCCTACAATGAGCAGTTCTTC.

The V call is TRBV27, the J call TRBJ2-3; no reliable D call. The germline V gene has CDR1 MNHEY and CDR2 SMNVEV (reference sequence). The CDR3 is 14 amino acids. V was clipped by 3 bases and J by 1 base, with 8 bases between them. The DNA of the CDR3 is TGTGCCAGCAGTTTTGGCCCCCGCACAGATACGCAGTATTTT. This translates into CASSFGPRTDTQYF.

The chain employs TRBV7-6 and TRBJ2-2; 7 bases are a match to TRBD1. CDR1 and CDR2 (germline): SGHVS, FNYEAQ. This CDR3 comprises 16 residues. V was pared by 5 bases and J by 0 bases, with 6 bases of the junction left unmatched. CDR3 sequence: CASSPWTGPNTGELFF. CDR3 DNA: TGTGCCAGCAGCCCTTGGACAGGACCGAACACCGGGGAGCTGTTTTTT.

This chain links TRBV6-1 with TRBJ2-5; a possible D gene is TRBD1 (6 bases). The end of the DNA aligns better with TRBJ2-7, so the J call may be wrong. Looked up from germline, CDR1 is MNHNS and CDR2 is SASEGT. CDR3 length: 13 amino acids. The CDR3 is CASRGTKGYEQYF. CDR3 nucleotides: TGTGCCAGCAGGGGGACAAAAGGCTACGAGCAGTACTTC.

This chain connects TRBV28 to TRBJ2-5; possibly TRBD1 or TRBD2 for D (5 bases each). This CDR3 comprises 12 residues. Trimming stripped 8 bases from V and 1 base from J, with 8 bases between. Germline-derived CDR1 and CDR2 are MDHEN and SYDVKM. This CDR3 is CASGTFQETQYF. As DNA, the CDR3 is TGTGCCAGCGGGACGTTCCAAGAGACCCAGTACTTC. The full variable domain, in which reference TRBV28 and TRBJ2-5 provide the parts outside the CDR3, is DVKVTQSSRYLVKRTGEKVFLECVQDMDHENMFWYRQDPGLGLRLIYFSYDVKMKEKGDIPEGYSVSREKKERFSLILESASTNQTSMYLCASGTFQETQYFGPGTRLLVL.